The present T cell receptor beta chain was sequenced within a study of metastatic and nonmetastatic thyroid tumors. Turning to the study itself: Repertoires were compared across blood and tumor or nodule tissue from malignant and benign thyroid patients.

The CDR3 is made up of 18 amino acids. From germline, CDR1 is SGHAT and CDR2 FQNNGV. V was trimmed by 1 base and J by 3 bases, leaving 19 bases between them. Prior to thyroid surgery, none of the patients had received any treatment. Using MiXCR, TCRdb reanalyzed the PCR reads. The sample includes around 12,000 clones, roughly 29% of them seen just once. Sequences were obtained from tumor tissue. This rearrangement joins TRBV11-2 to TRBJ2-1; no reliable D call. This TCR derives from a male donor with papillary thyroid cancer or a benign thyroid nodule (not recorded which). Some clones in this sample may be carry-over from other donors' samples. CDR3 bases: TGTGCCAGCAGCTTAGGCATTCGAGGCCTCGAAAACTACAATGAGCAGTTCTTC. As protein: CASSLGIRGLENYNEQFF.